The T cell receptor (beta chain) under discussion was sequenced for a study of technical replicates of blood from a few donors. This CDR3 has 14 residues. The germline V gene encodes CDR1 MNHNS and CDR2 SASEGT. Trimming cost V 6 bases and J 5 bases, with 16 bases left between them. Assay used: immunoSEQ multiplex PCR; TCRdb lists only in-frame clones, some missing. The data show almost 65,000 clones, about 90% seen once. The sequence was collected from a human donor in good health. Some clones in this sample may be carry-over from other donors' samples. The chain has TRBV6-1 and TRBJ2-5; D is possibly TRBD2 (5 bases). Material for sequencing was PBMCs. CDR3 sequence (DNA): TGTGCCAGCAGCCCTTCCGGGAACGGGGAGACCCAGTACTTC. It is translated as CASSPSGNGETQYF.